These 21 T cell receptor beta chains originate from one sample sequenced in a study of prognosis after radiotherapy for stage I lung cancer. The genomic DNA TCR beta CDR3 region underwent two rounds of multiplex PCR. Primers (each specific to one TRBV or TRBJ gene) were used in first-round PCR. TCRdb passed the multiplex PCR reads through MiXCR, listing each CDR3 protein once. The sample holds around 14,000 distinct CDR3 sequences; roughly 29% are singletons and the top ten take 13%. The sample was PBMCs, taken before or after stereotactic body radiation therapy (not recorded which). Receptors were obtained from a donor over 45 with non-small cell lung cancer.

A word on this clonotype: A far larger clone is only one base removed, so a read error is likely. The chain carries TRBV6-4 and TRBJ2-1; 7 nucleotides agree with TRBD2. The CDR3 is made up of 17 amino acids. Germline V CDR1 and CDR2: MRHNA, SNTAGT. V was clipped by 3 bases and J by 1 base; unmatched bases: 9. In nucleotides, the CDR3 is TGTGCCAGCAGTGAGACTAGCTGGGGGAATTCCTACAATGAGCAGTTCTTC. This sequence encodes CASSETSWGNSYNEQFF.

This clonotype was recorded many times. This chain connects TRBV7-9 to TRBJ1-5; D is uncertain. V shed 1 base and J shed 4 bases, with 8 bases lying between them. This CDR3 has 14 amino acids. Germline V gives CDR1 SEHNR, CDR2 FQNEAQ (reference sequence). DNA of the CDR3: TGTGCCAGCAGCTTAGGACAAGGAAATCAGCCCCAGCATTTT. Translating it yields CASSLGQGNQPQHF.

This clonotype was observed at least ten times. The chain recombines TRBV19 with TRBJ1-1, with 8 bases identical to TRBD1. This CDR3 spans 12 amino acids. Trimming cost V 5 bases and J 9 bases; bases outside gene matches: 5. Per the germline V gene, CDR1 is LNHDA and CDR2 is SQIVND (reference sequence). DNA of the CDR3: TGTGCCAGTAGTTCGGACAGGGCTAAAGCTTTCTTT. This encodes CASSSDRAKAFF. Full variable domain (missing parts from reference TRBV19 and TRBJ1-1): DGGITQSPKYLFRKEGQNVTLSCEQNLNHDAMYWYRQDPGQGLRLIYYSQIVNDFQKGDIAEGYSVSREKKESFPLTVTSAQKNPTAFYLCASSSDRAKAFFGQGTRLTVV.

This clonotype was seen repeatedly, ten times or more. The chain couples TRBV7-9 to TRBJ2-7, with 7 bases matching TRBD1. V lost 7 bases, J lost 6 bases, and 3 bases stayed unmatched. The CDR3 totals 11 residues. In germline, CDR1 is SEHNR, CDR2 FQNEAQ (reference sequence). The chain's CDR3 is CASTSGGEQYF. The CDR3 nucleotides are TGTGCCAGCACCTCAGGGGGCGAGCAGTACTTC.

J is TRBJ2-3 and V is TRBV7-9; D remains unclear. Germline loops: CDR1 SEHNR, CDR2 FQNEAQ (reference sequence). V shed 9 bases and J shed 9 bases, with 13 bases lying between them. The CDR3 has 11 residues. For the CDR3, the DNA is TGTGCCAGAAGCCCGGAGTACACGCAGTATTTT. Translation: CARSPEYTQYF.

A word on this clonotype: At one of its ends the junction is not consistent with the germline gene, which may arise from a read error. V and J are TRBV6-2 or TRBV6-3 and TRBJ2-7, with D perhaps matching TRBD1 (5 bases). The CDR3 runs to 15 residues. CDR1 is MNHEY and CDR2 is SVGEGT in the germline V gene. The CDR3 sequence: CASSGTRTPSYEKYF. The DNA for the CDR3 is TGTGCCAGCAGTGGAACCCGGACACCATCCTACGAGAAGTACTTC.

J is TRBJ1-1 and V is TRBV19; D not resolved. This CDR3 region has 12 residues. V was pared by 7 bases and J by 1 base, with 7 bases between. Germline CDR1 and CDR2: LNHDA and SQIVND (reference sequence). The CDR3 region is CASMVWNTEAFF. The DNA of the CDR3 is TGTGCCAGTATGGTATGGAACACTGAAGCTTTCTTT.

The chain uses TRBV15 and TRBJ2-7, with D unresolved. Trimming took 9 bases from V and 1 from J, leaving 13 bases between them. CDR1 is LNHNV, CDR2 YYDKDF, per germline (reference sequence). There are 13 residues in the CDR3. The DNA of the CDR3 is TGTGCCACGCTAGGCGGCAAGTCCTACGAGCAGTACTTC. This translates into CATLGGKSYEQYF.

This clonotype was seen repeatedly, ten times or more. J is TRBJ1-4 and V is TRBV28; no firm D call. The CDR3 has 15 residues. CDR1 and CDR2 from the germline V gene are MDHEN and SYDVKM. Trimming took 5 bases from V and 6 from J, leaving 16 bases between them. CDR3 in amino acids: CASSPIRGRDEKLFF. CDR3 DNA: TGTGCCAGCAGTCCAATTAGAGGTCGGGATGAAAAACTGTTTTTT.

This clonotype has ten or more counts. This rearrangement joins TRBV10-3 to TRBJ2-2; tentative D call: TRBD2 (6 bases). V lost 0 bases, J lost 3 bases, and 8 bases lay in between. Germline V gives CDR1 ENHRY, CDR2 SYGVKD. The CDR3 is 15 residues long. The CDR3 coding sequence is TGTGCCATCAGTGAGTCCGCGGGGCACACCGGGGAGCTGTTTTTT. Its protein product is CAISESAGHTGELFF.

This clonotype occurred many times. The chain links TRBV29-1 to TRBJ2-7; possibly TRBD2 for D (6 bases). V was cut by 6 bases and J by 6 bases, with 18 bases left in between. CDR1 SQVTM and CDR2 ANQGSEA come from the germline V gene. The CDR3 spans 13 residues. The CDR3 sequence: CSVRPQTSGEQYF. CDR3 nucleotide sequence: TGCAGCGTCCGTCCTCAGACTAGTGGCGAGCAGTACTTC.

The chain links TRBV10-3 to TRBJ1-2; D call uncertain. The length of the CDR3 is 15 residues. V lost 8 bases and J 4 bases, leaving 20 bases between the germline ends. Germline lookup yields CDR1 ENHRY and CDR2 SYGVKD. The DNA for the CDR3 is TGTGCCATCTGGCCACAGTCCCAGCCGGGCTATGGCTACACCTTC. Amino acid sequence: CAIWPQSQPGYGYTF.

This clonotype was detected many times. The chain combines TRBV18 with TRBJ1-1; D is uncertain. This CDR3 is 14 amino acids long. Per the germline V gene, CDR1 is KGHSH and CDR2 is LQKENI. V was cut by 5 bases and J by 1 base, with 11 bases left in between. CDR3 in amino acids: CASSSINRNTEAFF. CDR3 nucleotide sequence: TGTGCCAGCTCATCAATAAACAGGAACACTGAAGCTTTCTTT.

This clonotype was seen many times. The rearrangement joins TRBV10-3 to TRBJ2-7; D ambiguous. Deletions cut 8 bases from V and 3 bases from J, with 14 bases between. Germline V gene sequence: CDR1 ENHRY, CDR2 SYGVKD. The CDR3 is 13 residues long. CDR3 amino acids: CAIAVKDDYEQYF. DNA of the CDR3: TGTGCCATCGCAGTAAAGGATGACTACGAGCAGTACTTC.

This clonotype was picked up many times. The gene calls are TRBV28 and TRBJ1-1; D remains ambiguous. V lost 7 bases and J 1 base, leaving 16 bases between the germline ends. The CDR3 totals 15 residues. Germline CDR1 reads MDHEN; CDR2 reads SYDVKM. CDR3 loop: CASTLVLVGNTEAFF. Written as DNA, the CDR3 is TGTGCCAGCACGCTGGTTTTGGTTGGGAACACTGAAGCTTTCTTT. Based on the CDR3 plus reference TRBV28 and TRBJ1-1, the full variable domain is DVKVTQSSRYLVKRTGEKVFLECVQDMDHENMFWYRQDPGLGLRLIYFSYDVKMKEKGDIPEGYSVSREKKERFSLILESASTNQTSMYLCASTLVLVGNTEAFFGQGTRLTVV.

The sample holds many counts of this clonotype. The chain is built from TRBV2 and TRBJ2-5, with D hard to call. Trimming pared 2 bases from V and 1 base from J, leaving 17 bases between. This CDR3 spans 17 amino acids. CDR1 is SNHLY and CDR2 is FYNNEI in the germline V gene. The CDR3 sequence: CASSETRALEFQETQYF. For the CDR3, the DNA is TGTGCCAGCAGTGAAACCCGCGCCTTAGAATTCCAAGAGACCCAGTACTTC.

Within the sample, this clonotype is medium-sized. The J gene is TRBJ2-1, the V gene TRBV4-1; 9 bases are shared with TRBD2. The V gene end was trimmed by 3 bases and the J gene end by 9 bases; junction bases not matched to a gene: 12. This CDR3 contains 16 residues. Germline lookup yields CDR1 MGHRA and CDR2 YSYEKL. This CDR3 reads CASSHPPSGEVGEQFF. The DNA for the CDR3 is TGCGCCAGCAGCCACCCTCCTAGCGGGGAAGTGGGTGAGCAGTTCTTC.

In the case of this clonotype: With a far larger clone one base away, a read error is the likely cause. The chain has TRBV6-5 and TRBJ2-2; D may be TRBD1 or TRBD2 (5 bases each). CDR3 size: 15 residues. Per the germline V gene, CDR1 is MNHEY and CDR2 is SVGAGI. CDR3 coding DNA: TGTGCCAGCACCCAATGGGGGAGCAACACCTGGGAGCTGTTTTTT. It translates to CASTQWGSNTWELFF.

This clonotype was seen many times. The chain couples TRBV7-9 to TRBJ2-7; 8 bases map to TRBD1. The germline CDR1 and CDR2 sequences are SEHNR and FQNEAQ (reference sequence). With 4 bases clipped from V and 1 base from J, the junction kept 12 bases outside the gene matches. The CDR3 is 17 amino acids. The CDR3 spells CASSSDGTGDTSYEQYF. The CDR3 region has the DNA TGTGCCAGCAGCTCCGACGGGACAGGAGATACTTCCTACGAGCAGTACTTC.

Many counts were recorded for this clonotype. V is TRBV25-1 and J is TRBJ2-7; 7 bases align to TRBD1. The CDR3 runs 13 residues. CDR1 is MGHDK and CDR2 is SYGVNS in the germline V gene. Trimming removed 5 bases from V and 4 bases from J; junction bases left unmatched: 5. The CDR3 loop reads CASSNRGGYEQYF. CDR3 DNA sequence: TGTGCCAGCAGTAACAGGGGCGGGTACGAGCAGTACTTC.

By frequency in the sample, this clonotype is medium-sized. This rearrangement joins TRBV6-1 to TRBJ2-7; 8 bases match TRBD1. Germline loops: CDR1 MNHNS, CDR2 SASEGT. V trimming: 6 bases; J trimming: 2 bases; junction bases outside the gene matches: 9. The CDR3 loop spans 15 amino acids. CDR3: CASSFGDRPTYEQYF. As DNA, the CDR3 is TGTGCCAGCAGCTTTGGGGACAGGCCAACCTACGAGCAGTACTTC.